This T cell receptor beta chain appears in the sequencing data of a study of blood T cell repertoires in COVID-19 (dated by TCRdb to 2020 to 2021). Turning to the overall study: Collaborator samples came from the United States, Italy and Spain and covered acute and convalescent phases of COVID-19. Where available, HLA class I and class II types were taken from metadata supplied by the sample provider and were not determined by assay-based typing. The prospective study material was composed of cDNA or gDNA derived from T cells, B-cell-depleted T cells, or PBMCs. Samples were obtained from the ongoing ImmuneRACE study (first 160 participants) and from over 1,000 subjects provided by 6 global collaborators. The repertoires were made available in a free public database intended to serve as a resource for research on the immune response to SARS-CoV-2. Sample metadata almost always included a de-identified subject ID, COVID-19 status, age in years and sex. Deeply sampled blood TCRbeta repertoires from subjects exposed to, actively infected with, or recovered from COVID-19 were included in the dataset.

Here V drops 4 bases and J drops 1 base, and the junction holds 5 bases not matched to any gene. The germline V gene sets CDR1 to KGHDR and CDR2 to SFDVKD. The CDR3 starts with the cysteine, ends with the phenylalanine, and has 16 residues. Kept here is only the CDR3 DNA, which spans 48 bases and is read in frame from base 1. Broader findings and caveats from the paper: How much clinical and demographic metadata was included differed by source and by participant, and the metadata was provided uncurated.

Points on this clone: Its antigen remains undetermined. Base qualities are not provided; no much larger clone lies one nucleotide away.

TCRbeta CDR3 regions were amplified from genomic DNA using the immunoSEQ Assay, a bias-controlled multiplex PCR. Per the authors' processing: Within the assay, amplification of reference gene primers was used to estimate how many nucleated cells each sample contained. To quantify the absolute abundance of each unique TCRbeta CDR3 rearrangement, sequence reads were collapsed and filtered. For each sample, productive Simpson clonality was calculated as the square root of Simpson's diversity index over productive rearrangements. In its TCRdb copy, this immuneACCESS table keeps in-frame sequences only and misses some clones. Where compared with another copy, unresolved V genes explain less than half of these, and the others have no known cause. Clone size and V and J calls were adopted from that table, with D and trimming inferred from the DNA. The sample table holds just under 20,000 clones, of which about 85% were seen once. The top ten clonotypes cover less than 35% of the sample.

Collaborating institutions collected whole blood in K2EDTA tubes following their own protocols. For TCRbeta analysis, collaborators shipped samples as frozen whole blood, isolated PBMCs, or DNA extracted from either of those sample types. The clonotype comes from a human donor with active COVID-19. The donor label of this sample is uncertain. The rearranged chain carries TRBV24-1 and TRBJ2-5; 10 bases in the middle match TRBD1. The sequencing sample was made of peripheral blood. Here the CDR3 is given as CATSDGGTGAQETQYF. The sequenced DNA: TGTGCCACCAGTGACGGCGGGACAGGGGCCCAAGAGACCCAGTACTTC.